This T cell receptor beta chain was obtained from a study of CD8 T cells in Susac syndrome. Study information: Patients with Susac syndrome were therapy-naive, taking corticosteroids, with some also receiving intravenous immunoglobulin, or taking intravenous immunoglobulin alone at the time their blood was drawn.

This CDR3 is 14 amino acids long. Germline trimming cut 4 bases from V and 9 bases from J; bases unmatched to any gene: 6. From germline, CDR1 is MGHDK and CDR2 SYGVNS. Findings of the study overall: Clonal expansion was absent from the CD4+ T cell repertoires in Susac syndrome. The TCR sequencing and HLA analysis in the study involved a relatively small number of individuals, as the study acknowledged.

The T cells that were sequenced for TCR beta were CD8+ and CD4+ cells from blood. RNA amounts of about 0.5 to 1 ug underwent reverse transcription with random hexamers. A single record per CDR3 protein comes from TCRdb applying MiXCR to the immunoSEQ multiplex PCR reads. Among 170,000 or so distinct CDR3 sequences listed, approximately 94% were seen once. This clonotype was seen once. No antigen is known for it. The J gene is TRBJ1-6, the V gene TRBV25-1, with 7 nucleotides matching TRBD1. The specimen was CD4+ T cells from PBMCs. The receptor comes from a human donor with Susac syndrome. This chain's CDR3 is CASSVGQNLSPLHF. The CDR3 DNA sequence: TGTGCCAGCAGTGTGGGACAGAACCTTTCACCCCTCCACTTT.